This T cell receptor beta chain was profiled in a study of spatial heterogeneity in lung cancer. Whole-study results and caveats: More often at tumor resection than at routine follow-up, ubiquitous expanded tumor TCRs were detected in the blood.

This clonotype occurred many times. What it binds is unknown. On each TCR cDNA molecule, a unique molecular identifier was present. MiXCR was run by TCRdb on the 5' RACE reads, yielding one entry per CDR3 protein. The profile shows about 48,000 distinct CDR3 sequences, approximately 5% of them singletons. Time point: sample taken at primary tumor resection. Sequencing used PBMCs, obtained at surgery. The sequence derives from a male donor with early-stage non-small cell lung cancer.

DNA for the CDR3: TGTGCCAGCAGGCGTCCCGGGACCAAGGGGGGCTACACCTTC. It codes for CASRRPGTKGGYTF. The V call is TRBV11-2, the J call TRBJ1-2; possible D gene TRBD1, 5 bases. CDR1 SGHAT and CDR2 FQNNGV come from the germline V gene. The CDR3 is made up of 14 amino acids. V shed 6 bases and J shed 8 bases, with 19 bases lying between them.